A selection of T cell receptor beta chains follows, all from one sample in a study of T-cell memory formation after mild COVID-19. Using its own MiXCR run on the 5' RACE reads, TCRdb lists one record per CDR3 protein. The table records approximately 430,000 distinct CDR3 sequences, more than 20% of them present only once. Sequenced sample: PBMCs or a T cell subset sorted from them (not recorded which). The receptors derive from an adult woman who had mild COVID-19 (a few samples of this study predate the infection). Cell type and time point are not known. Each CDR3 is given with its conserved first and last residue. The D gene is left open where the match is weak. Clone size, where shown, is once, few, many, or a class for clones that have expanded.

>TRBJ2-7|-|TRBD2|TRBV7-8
TGTGCCAGCAGCTTAGCTGCTAGCGGGACGCCCTACGAGCAGTACTTC
CASSLAASGTPYEQYF
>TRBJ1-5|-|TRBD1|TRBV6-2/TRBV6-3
TGTGCCAGCAGAGCGATAATCTCGGGACAGGGGTATCGTCAGCCCCAGCATTTT
CASRAIISGQGYRQPQHF
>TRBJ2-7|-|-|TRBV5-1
TGCGCCAGCAGCTTGGTCGGACGGCTAGACGAGCAGTACTTC
CASSLVGRLDEQYF
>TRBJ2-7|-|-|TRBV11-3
TGTGCCAGCAGCTCTAGCTGGGTCGGGAGTTACGAGCAGTACTTC
CASSSSWVGSYEQYF
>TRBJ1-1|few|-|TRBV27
TGTGCCAGCAGTGGCATCTACCGGGGAACTGAAGCTTTCTTT
CASSGIYRGTEAFF
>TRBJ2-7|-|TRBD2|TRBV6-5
TGTGCCAGCGGGGAGGGACTAGCGAGCTACGAGCAGTACTTC
CASGEGLASYEQYF
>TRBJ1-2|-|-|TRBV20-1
TGCAGTGCTAGACGACCCGGGACACCATCCCCTCCTAACTATGGCTACACCTTC
CSARRPGTPSPPNYGYTF
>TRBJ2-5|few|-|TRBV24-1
TGTGCCACCAGTGATCCTCCAGGCCCGGACAGCCCGGCAGAGACCCAGTACTTC
CATSDPPGPDSPAETQYF
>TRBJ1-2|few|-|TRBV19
TGTGCCAGGGCCTCCAGGGTTTATGGCTACACCTTC
CARASRVYGYTF
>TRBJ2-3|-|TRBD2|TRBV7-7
TGTGCTAGCAGCTTAGGTCGGAGCGGGACCCGCACAGATACGCAGTATTTT
CASSLGRSGTRTDTQYF
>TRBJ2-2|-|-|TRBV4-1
TGCGCCAGCAGCTGGGACCTCCGCGGGGAGCTGTTTTTT
CASSWDLRGELFF
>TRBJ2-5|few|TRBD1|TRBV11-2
TGTGCCAGCAGCCAGAGCGAAGGGGGCGGAGAGACCCAGTACTTC
CASSQSEGGGETQYF
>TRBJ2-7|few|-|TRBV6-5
TGTGCCAGCAGTTCCTCCGGGCGGGGTTCCTACGAGCAGTACTTC
CASSSSGRGSYEQYF
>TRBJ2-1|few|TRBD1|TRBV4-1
TGCGCCAGCAGTCGCCGGGACAGGTTGGGTTACAATGAGCAGTTCTTC
CASSRRDRLGYNEQFF
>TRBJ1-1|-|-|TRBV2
TGTGCCAGCAGAATAAGGGCCACTGAAGCTTTCTTT
CASRIRATEAFF
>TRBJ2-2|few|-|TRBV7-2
TGTGCCAGCAGCCCTGGGCTCCTGGTAGCGGACGGGGAGCTGTTTTTT
CASSPGLLVADGELFF
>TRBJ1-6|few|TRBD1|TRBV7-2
TGTGCCAGCAGACCCGGACAGGCCCCCCGTTCACCCCTCCACTTT
CASRPGQAPRSPLHF
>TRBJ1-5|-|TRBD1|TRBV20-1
TGCAGTGCTAGAGATCGGGACAGGGGCTCGATTTTTGGCAATCAGCCCCAGCATTTT
CSARDRDRGSIFGNQPQHF
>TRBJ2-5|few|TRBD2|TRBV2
TGTGCCAGCAGAGGACTAGCGGGCTACCAAGAGACCCAGTACTTC
CASRGLAGYQETQYF
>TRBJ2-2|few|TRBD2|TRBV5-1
TGCGCCAGCAGCTTGCGCGGGGGACCAGCCGGGGAGCTGTTTTTT
CASSLRGGPAGELFF
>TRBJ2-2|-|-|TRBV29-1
TGCAGCGTTGAAGGGATAACAGGGACGAACACCGTGGAGCTGTTTTTT
CSVEGITGTNTVELFF
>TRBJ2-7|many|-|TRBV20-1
TGCAGTGCTAGAGCCCGCCCGGCCTCCCTCTACGAGCAGTACTTC
CSARARPASLYEQYF